These 8 T cell receptor beta chains came from one sample sequenced in a study of response to subunit inactivated influenza vaccine. MiXCR was run by TCRdb on the RT-PCR reads, yielding one entry per CDR3 protein. Of almost 600,000 distinct CDR3 sequences in the sample, 12% to 15% were seen once. The sequencing used PBMCs from blood, collected approximately 13 days after vaccination. These receptors originate from a man aged 45-65 years who received an inactivated influenza vaccine.

This clonotype showed up just a few times. The chain links TRBV5-1 to TRBJ1-2, with unresolved D. Germline V CDR1 and CDR2: SGHRS, YFSETQ. V dropped 0 bases and J dropped 2 bases, with 8 bases sitting between them. This CDR3 is 14 amino acids long. CDR3 DNA sequence: TGCGCCAGCAGCTTGGATACCGAGAACTATGGCTACACCTTC. Translation: CASSLDTENYGYTF.

This clonotype was seen more than once but under ten times. V is TRBV12-3 or TRBV12-4 and J is TRBJ1-1, with 7 bases aligning to TRBD1. The junction had 9 bases not matched to a gene; V was cut back by 6 bases and J by 8 bases. The length of the CDR3 is 13 residues. In DNA form, the CDR3 reads TGTGCCAGCAGAGCCGAAGGGACAGAAGAAGCTTTCTTT. Protein: CASRAEGTEEAFF.

V usage is TRBV2 and J usage is TRBJ2-3, with a tentative D call TRBD1 (6 bases). The CDR3 extends over 15 amino acids. With 6 bases removed from V and 0 bases from J, the gap between germline ends came to 13 bases. Per the germline V gene, CDR1 is SNHLY and CDR2 is FYNNEI. In DNA form, the CDR3 reads TGTGCCAGCAGCCCCGGACAGTTAAGCACAGATACGCAGTATTTT. Translation: CASSPGQLSTDTQYF.

In this sample, this clonotype turned up a few times. V and J are TRBV20-1 and TRBJ2-1; possible D gene TRBD2, 7 bases. The CDR3 runs to 13 residues. Germline loops: CDR1 DFQATT, CDR2 SNEGSKA (reference sequence). The germline V and J ends were trimmed by 5 bases and 2 bases, with 10 bases remaining between them. CDR3 region: CSAAGATYNEQFF. For the CDR3, the DNA is TGCAGTGCTGCGGGGGCTACCTACAATGAGCAGTTCTTC.

This chain links TRBV7-8 with TRBJ1-5; D is unresolved. Germline lookup yields CDR1 SGHVS and CDR2 FQNEAQ. The CDR3 consists of 15 residues. With 4 bases removed from V and 0 bases from J, the gap between germline ends came to 10 bases. CDR3 in DNA: TGTGCCAGCAGCTGGTCCTCCTATAGCAATCAGCCCCAGCATTTT. Its translation: CASSWSSYSNQPQHF.

In its sample, this clonotype was seen a few times. The chain carries TRBV3-1 and TRBJ1-1; D gene ambiguous. CDR3 length: 13 residues. With 1 base removed from V and 3 bases from J, the gap between germline ends came to 6 bases. The germline V gene encodes CDR1 LGHDT and CDR2 YNNKEL (reference sequence). The DNA of the CDR3 is TGTGCCAGCAGCCAAGTCCCTGACACTGAAGCTTTCTTT. This translates into CASSQVPDTEAFF.

In its sample, this clonotype was seen a few times. The rearrangement joins TRBV5-1 to TRBJ2-1, with 16 bases that match TRBD2. The V gene end was trimmed by 3 bases and the J gene end by 2 bases; junction bases not matched to a gene: 8. This CDR3 spans 19 amino acids. Germline loops: CDR1 SGHRS, CDR2 YFSETQ. The CDR3 is CASSYPLGTSGGAYNEQFF. Here the CDR3 DNA reads TGCGCCAGCAGCTATCCGCTTGGGACTAGCGGGGGGGCCTACAATGAGCAGTTCTTC. The variable domain in full, completed from reference TRBV5-1 and TRBJ2-1, reads KAGVTQTPRYLIKTRGQQVTLSCSPISGHRSVSWYQQTPGQGLQFLFEYFSETQRNKGNFPGRFSGRQFSNSRSEMNVSTLELGDSALYLCASSYPLGTSGGAYNEQFFGPGTRLTVL.

CDR3 protein: CASSLVFVSGEQYF. The CDR3 bases are TGTGCCAGCAGCTTGGTTTTCGTCTCGGGGGAGCAGTACTTC. The chain is built from TRBV5-6 and TRBJ2-7, with D perhaps matching TRBD2 (5 bases). Trimming pared 0 bases from V and 7 bases from J, leaving 14 bases between. The length of the CDR3 is 14 residues. From germline, CDR1 is SGHDT and CDR2 YYEEEE.